The 20 T cell receptor beta chains given below trace back to one sample, sequenced in a study of T cells in Graves' hyperthyroidism and ophthalmopathy. Amplified regions were TCR beta CDR3 sequences from RNA transcripts. First-round RT-PCR targeting the TCR CDR3 was performed with the HTBI primer set. Each CDR3 protein gets one entry after TCRdb re-called the multiplex PCR reads with MiXCR. Of hundreds of thousands of distinct CDR3 sequences in the sample, under 60% were seen once. Sequenced: peripheral blood or thyroid tissue (not recorded which). The receptors shown here come from a woman aged 18-35 years with Graves' hyperthyroidism.

As to this clonotype: This may be a read error, as it is one base from a much larger clone. The genes are TRBV6-1 and TRBJ1-4; D gene ambiguous. This CDR3 has 13 amino acids. The ends were cut back, 3 bases at V and 7 bases at J, with 9 bases in the middle. Per the germline V gene, CDR1 is MNHNS and CDR2 is SASEGT. The DNA of the CDR3 is TGTGCCAGCAGTGAGCCAGGACGTGAAAAACTGTTTTTT. Its protein product is CASSEPGREKLFF.

The chain joins TRBV29-1 to TRBJ2-5, with D hard to call. CDR3 length equals 14 residues. V shed 5 bases and J shed 4 bases, with 17 bases lying between them. The germline V gene has CDR1 SQVTM and CDR2 ANQGSEA. The CDR3 DNA reads as TGCAGCGTTTATTACTCGGGTACCTCAGAGACCCAGTACTTC. Translating gives CSVYYSGTSETQYF.

CDR3 sequence: CASSLGGQTQYF. The CDR3 DNA sequence: TGTGCCAGCAGCTTAGGCGGGCAGACCCAGTACTTC. The V gene is TRBV7-2, the J gene TRBJ2-5; TRBD2 might be the D (5 bases). Germline-derived CDR1 and CDR2 are SGHTA and FQGNSA. V lost 1 base, J lost 6 bases, and 6 bases lay in between. This CDR3 is 12 amino acids long.

The chain couples TRBV15 to TRBJ1-1; D not certain. In germline, CDR1 is LNHNV, CDR2 YYDKDF (reference sequence). The CDR3 has 13 amino acids. V lost 0 bases, J lost 7 bases, and 9 bases lay in between. Written as DNA, the CDR3 is TGTGCCACCAGCAGAGATCTACCCCTTGAAGCTTTCTTT. Amino acid sequence: CATSRDLPLEAFF.

The sample holds many counts of this clonotype. The chain carries TRBV24-1 and TRBJ1-2; 8 bases match TRBD1. V shed 4 bases, J shed 8 bases, and the junction held 5 bases outside the gene matches. The CDR3 spans 13 residues. Germline values: CDR1 KGHDR, CDR2 SFDVKD. The CDR3: CATSDRGLEGYTF. CDR3 nucleotide sequence: TGTGCCACCAGTGACAGGGGGCTCGAAGGCTACACCTTC.

This chain uses TRBV10-3 with TRBJ2-2; unclear D gene. With 3 bases removed from V and 7 bases from J, the gap between germline ends came to 3 bases. Germline V gives CDR1 ENHRY, CDR2 SYGVKD. The CDR3 is made up of 11 amino acids. Here the CDR3 reads CAISDIGELFF. The CDR3 nucleotides are TGTGCCATCAGTGACATCGGGGAGCTGTTTTTT.

Of note for this clonotype: Germline and junction disagree at one end, which may indicate a read error. The rearrangement links TRBV7-8 to TRBJ2-6; D is possibly TRBD2 (5 bases). Germline-derived CDR1 and CDR2 are SGHVS and FQNEAQ. The CDR3 totals 11 residues. The CDR3 protein is CASSSIRTEAF. The CDR3 nucleotides are TGTGCCAGCAGCTCGATAAGGACTGAAGCTTTC.

This clonotype was recorded a few times. This chain joins TRBV7-2 and TRBJ2-7; 10 bases line up with TRBD2. Germline V gives CDR1 SGHTA, CDR2 FQGNSA. The trim removed 5 bases at V and 2 bases at J, leaving 9 bases unmatched. The CDR3 has 16 amino acids. CDR3: CASSQGGLAGAYEQYF. The CDR3, as DNA: TGTGCCAGCAGCCAAGGGGGGCTAGCGGGAGCCTACGAGCAGTACTTC.

At least ten counts were recorded for this clonotype. This chain connects TRBV7-6 to TRBJ2-3; D ambiguous. Germline V lookup: CDR1 SGHVS, CDR2 FNYEAQ. V was pared by 2 bases and J by 6 bases, with 3 bases between. There are 11 residues in the CDR3. This CDR3 reads CASSLTDTQYF. The CDR3 nucleotides read TGTGCCAGCAGCTTAACGGATACGCAGTATTTT.

This clonotype was detected a few times. The rearrangement joins TRBV29-1 to TRBJ2-5; 9 nucleotides match TRBD1. The J call is in doubt because the DNA end fits TRBJ2-7 better. This CDR3 contains 12 residues. Germline V gene lookup returns CDR1 SQVTM and CDR2 ANQGSEA. CDR3 loop: CSVRTGAYEQYF. The CDR3, as DNA: TGCAGCGTTAGGACAGGGGCGTACGAGCAGTACTTC.

This clonotype was counted a few times. The V and J genes are TRBV4-2 and TRBJ2-7; D not certain. The ends were cut back, 5 bases at V and 9 bases at J, with 11 bases in the middle. Germline assignment: CDR1 LGHNA and CDR2 YNFKEQ. The CDR3 runs to 11 residues. CDR3: CASSLGSGQYF. The DNA of the CDR3 is TGTGCCAGCAGCTTGGGGTCGGGGCAGTACTTC.

The J gene is TRBJ1-2, the V gene TRBV5-1; D not resolved. V shed 4 bases and J shed 3 bases, with 13 bases lying between them. The CDR3 runs 14 residues. Germline V gene sequence: CDR1 SGHRS, CDR2 YFSETQ. The CDR3 sequence is CASSRGGIDYGYTF. CDR3 sequence (DNA): TGCGCCAGCAGCCGCGGCGGGATAGACTATGGCTACACCTTC.

This sequence joins TRBV6-6 and TRBJ2-5; D may be TRBD2 (5 bases). Germline V lookup: CDR1 MNHNY, CDR2 SVGAGI (reference sequence). This CDR3 region has 13 residues. Trimming stripped 7 bases from V and 4 bases from J, with 13 bases between. CDR3 in DNA: TGTGCCAGCATATTTTACAGCGGAGAGACCCAGTACTTC. Translated: CASIFYSGETQYF.

The chain recombines TRBV7-2 with TRBJ2-7; 10 bases are shared with TRBD2. The V gene's germline CDR1 is SGHTA and CDR2 FQGNSA. Losses at the gene ends were 6 bases for V and 5 bases for J; bases not matched to a gene: 7. There are 14 residues in the CDR3. CDR3 sequence: CASSSAGTSDEQYF. DNA of the CDR3: TGTGCCAGCAGTTCGGCCGGGACTAGCGACGAGCAGTACTTC.

In this sample, this clonotype turned up a few times. The gene calls are TRBV9 and TRBJ1-2; 9 bases match TRBD1. CDR3 length: 13 residues. Per the germline V gene, CDR1 is SGDLS and CDR2 is YYNGEE. V lost 3 bases and J lost 8; bases outside the gene matches: 5. The CDR3 sequence: CASSGGQGEGYTF. The CDR3 DNA follows: TGTGCCAGCAGCGGGGGACAGGGAGAAGGCTACACCTTC.

This clonotype was seen a handful of times. The V gene is TRBV7-8, the J gene TRBJ2-7, with unresolved D. The CDR3 is 14 residues long. Trimming removed 8 bases from V and 2 bases from J, with 16 bases in between. The germline gives CDR1 SGHVS, CDR2 FQNEAQ. The CDR3 bases are TGTGCCAGCTCAACCAGGAAAAGAGCCTACGAGCAGTACTTC. It yields the protein CASSTRKRAYEQYF.

About this clonotype: A read error may explain this, as a much larger clone is one base away. The J gene is TRBJ1-2, the V gene TRBV20-1; D not certain. The CDR3 runs 12 residues. Germline-derived CDR1 and CDR2 are DFQATT and SNEGSKA (reference sequence). The CDR3 sequence is CSARGRSYGCTF. The CDR3 bases are TGCAGTGCTAGAGGCAGAAGCTATGGCTGCACCTTC.

This chain links TRBV2 with TRBJ1-4; D not certain. The V end was cut by 6 bases, the J end by 0 bases, with 14 bases between. The CDR3 consists of 16 residues. The germline V gene has CDR1 SNHLY and CDR2 FYNNEI. The CDR3, as DNA: TGTGCCAGCAGCTTCAGACCATCTGCAACTAATGAAAAACTGTTTTTT. Amino acid sequence: CASSFRPSATNEKLFF.

Worth noting for this clonotype: The junction does not match germline at one end; this may be a read error. CDR3 in DNA: TGTGCCATCAGTTACATGTCTAGCGGGAGGGCCGGAACCTACGAGCAGTACTTC. It encodes CAISYMSSGRAGTYEQYF. The chain recombines TRBV6-5 with TRBJ2-7; 12 bases map to TRBD2. The CDR3 runs 18 residues. Germline CDR1 MNHEY, CDR2 SVGAGI.

CDR3 coding DNA: TGTGCCAGCAGTTACTCGAGGAGGATGAACACTGAAGCTTTCTTT. This gives the protein CASSYSRRMNTEAFF. The V and J genes are TRBV7-2 and TRBJ1-1; no clear D gene. CDR3 size: 15 residues. Trimming removed 6 bases at V and 0 bases at J, with 14 bases between. Germline V lookup: CDR1 SGHTA, CDR2 FQGNSA.